This is a list of T cell receptor beta chains from one sample in a study of cytomegalovirus exposure and HLA in healthy donors. The data were produced by immunoSEQ multiplex PCR, yet TCRdb's version contains in-frame clones alone and is incomplete. The repertoire table contains tens of thousands of clones. The material sequenced was PBMCs. These receptors all come from a man between 50 and 59 years old in good health and CMV-seronegative. Both conserved end residues are part of each CDR3. A D gene is named only where the DNA matches it firmly.

>TRBJ2-7|-|TRBV5-1
TGCGCCAGCAGCCCTACTGGGGGGGCCCACGAGCAGTACTTC
CASSPTGGAHEQYF
>TRBJ2-1|TRBD2|TRBV30
TGTGCCTGGAGTTGGTCGCGGGGGGTTGATGAGCAGTTCTTC
CAWSWSRGVDEQFF
>TRBJ2-1|TRBD1|TRBV19
TGTGCCAGTAGTGTAACAGGGGGCAACACTAATGAGCAGTTCTTC
CASSVTGGNTNEQFF
>TRBJ1-5|TRBD1|TRBV19
TGTGCCAGTAGTCCAACAGGGGGCGACGGTCGTCAGCCCCAGCATTTT
CASSPTGGDGRQPQHF
>TRBJ2-7|TRBD1|TRBV4-2
TGTGCCAGCAGCCAAGATAGGGGGACAGGATCCTACGAGCAGTACTTC
CASSQDRGTGSYEQYF
>TRBJ1-2|TRBD1|TRBV28
TGTGCCAGCAGTTTGACAGGGGCCTATGGCTACACCTTC
CASSLTGAYGYTF
>TRBJ1-1|-|TRBV7-8
TGTGCCAGCAGCTTAAGTACTCAGGCCACAGCTTTCTTT
CASSLSTQATAFF
>TRBJ1-6|-|TRBV10-2
TGCGCCAGCCATACGGGGGGACAAGGTCCTTCACCCCTCCACTTT
CASHTGGQGPSPLHF
>TRBJ2-4|-|TRBV18
TGTGCCAGCTCACCTGCGGGACAGAAAAACATTCAGTACTTC
CASSPAGQKNIQYF
>TRBJ1-5|-|TRBV7-2
TGTGCCAGCAGACAACTCGGGATCTTCAATCAGCCCCAGCATTTT
CASRQLGIFNQPQHF
>TRBJ2-7|TRBD1|TRBV18
TGTGCCAGCTCACCAAGTTCAGGGGGCTACGAGCAGTACTTC
CASSPSSGGYEQYF
>TRBJ1-1|TRBD1|TRBV28
TGTGCCAGCACCGGGACAGGTCGCCTGAACACTGAAGCTTTCTTT
CASTGTGRLNTEAFF
>TRBJ1-2|TRBD1|TRBV10-3
TGTGCCATCAGTGAGTCGGGACAGGGGTACTATGGCTACACCTTC
CAISESGQGYYGYTF
>TRBJ2-7|-|TRBV18
TGTGCCAGCTCACCACAGGGAGTCTACGAGCAGTACTTC
CASSPQGVYEQYF
>TRBJ1-2|-|TRBV6-5
TGTGCCAGCAGTTACTCGAGCGGGGGCGGCTACACCTTC
CASSYSSGGGYTF
>TRBJ2-7|TRBD2|TRBV7-9
TGTGCCAGCAGCCTCAGCGGGGGGCTTGCCTACGAGCAGTACTTC
CASSLSGGLAYEQYF
>TRBJ1-6|TRBD1|TRBV27
TGTGCCAGCAGTCTAGACGGGACAGGGGGCGCTTCGGCCCTCCACTTT
CASSLDGTGGASALHF
>TRBJ2-5|TRBD1|TRBV29-1
TGCAGCGTTGGGACAGGGACCCAAGAGACCCAGTACTTC
CSVGTGTQETQYF
>TRBJ1-2|TRBD1|TRBV20-1
TGCAGTGCCCCGGACAGGGGGGGCTACACCTTC
CSAPDRGGYTF
>TRBJ1-2|-|TRBV5-5
TGTGCCAGCAGCTTGGTAGGGGGAACTAACTATGGCTACACCTTC
CASSLVGGTNYGYTF
>TRBJ2-1|TRBD2|TRBV7-9
TGTGCCAGCAGCTTAACAAGGCTAGCGGGGGTCAATGAGCAGTTCTTC
CASSLTRLAGVNEQFF
>TRBJ2-7|-|TRBV27
TGTGCCAGCAGTTTTAGGGCAGGGAGGATCGGCGAGCAGTACTTC
CASSFRAGRIGEQYF